This entry lists 31 T cell receptor beta chains sequenced from one sample in a study of T cell responses to AZD1222 COVID-19 vaccine. Assay: immunoSEQ multiplex PCR; the TCRdb copy retains only in-frame clones and omits some. Of about 70,000 clones in the sample, about 83% are singletons; the top ten hold 6.5%. This specimen consisted of peripheral blood, obtained 28 days after the second AZD1222 dose. These receptors were collected from an adult who received the AZD1222 COVID-19 vaccine.

The chain recombines TRBV5-4 with TRBJ2-3, with D tentatively TRBD1 or TRBD2 (5 bases each). In germline, CDR1 is SGHNT, CDR2 YYREEE (reference sequence). The CDR3 has 15 residues. V lost 0 bases and J lost 1, with 9 bases in between. In DNA, the CDR3 is TGTGCCAGCAGCTTGGGGGGGTACGGCACAGATACGCAGTATTTT. This encodes CASSLGGYGTDTQYF. The whole variable domain, remainder taken from reference TRBV5-4 and TRBJ2-3, is ETGVTQSPTHLIKTRGQQVTLRCSSQSGHNTVSWYQQALGQGPQFIFQYYREEENGRGNFPPRFSGLQFPNYSSELNVNALELDDSALYLCASSLGGYGTDTQYFGPGTRLTVL.

The J gene is TRBJ2-4, the V gene TRBV29-1; D is undetermined. The CDR3 runs 13 residues. The V gene lost 3 bases and the J gene lost 5 bases, with 11 bases spanning the gap. Germline CDR1 reads SQVTM; CDR2 reads ANQGSEA. The CDR3: CSVETVRENIQYF. The DNA for the CDR3 is TGCAGCGTTGAGACGGTACGGGAAAACATTCAGTACTTC.

V and J are TRBV5-4 and TRBJ1-6; TRBD1 agrees at 7 bases. After removal of 4 bases from V and 8 bases from J, the junction contained 15 bases not matched to a gene. CDR1 and CDR2 from the germline V gene are SGHNT and YYREEE (reference sequence). This CDR3 contains 17 residues. The DNA of the CDR3 is TGTGCCAGCAGCCCGGGGCAGGGGGGGACCGAGGATTCACCCCTCCACTTT. Protein sequence: CASSPGQGGTEDSPLHF.

CDR3 region: CASTYGLDQPQHF. The CDR3 DNA follows: TGTGCCAGTACGTATGGGCTCGATCAGCCCCAGCATTTT. The chain joins TRBV19 to TRBJ1-5, with D uncertain. The CDR3 runs to 13 residues. V lost 7 bases and J 5 bases, leaving 12 bases between the germline ends. CDR1 and CDR2 from the germline V gene are LNHDA and SQIVND (reference sequence). Using reference TRBV19 and TRBJ1-5 for the parts outside the CDR3, the full variable domain is DGGITQSPKYLFRKEGQNVTLSCEQNLNHDAMYWYRQDPGQGLRLIYYSQIVNDFQKGDIAEGYSVSREKKESFPLTVTSAQKNPTAFYLCASTYGLDQPQHFGDGTRLSIL.

CDR3 nucleotide sequence: TGCGCCAGCAGCTTCAGGGGGCAGTACTTACACAATGAGCAGTTCTTC. Its protein product is CASSFRGQYLHNEQFF. The V gene is TRBV5-1, the J gene TRBJ2-1; 8 bases match TRBD1. Germline V gene sequence: CDR1 SGHRS, CDR2 YFSETQ. With 2 bases clipped from V and 5 bases from J, the junction kept 9 bases outside the gene matches. This CDR3 has 16 amino acids. Drawing the rest from reference TRBV5-1 and TRBJ2-1, the complete variable domain is KAGVTQTPRYLIKTRGQQVTLSCSPISGHRSVSWYQQTPGQGLQFLFEYFSETQRNKGNFPGRFSGRQFSNSRSEMNVSTLELGDSALYLCASSFRGQYLHNEQFFGPGTRLTVL.

Only one count was recorded for this clone. The chain combines TRBV19 with TRBJ2-2; D perhaps matches TRBD2 (6 bases). The germline V gene has CDR1 LNHDA and CDR2 SQIVND (reference sequence). The CDR3 runs to 17 residues. V lost 5 bases and J lost 6, with 22 bases in between. This chain's CDR3 is CASSSWRGGRRPGELFF. Here the CDR3 DNA reads TGTGCCAGTAGTTCGTGGAGGGGCGGTAGGAGACCCGGGGAGCTGTTTTTT.

The chain uses TRBV5-5 and TRBJ1-2; D ambiguous. The germline V and J ends were trimmed by 0 bases and 6 bases, with 6 bases remaining between them. This CDR3 has 12 amino acids. Germline V lookup: CDR1 SGHKS, CDR2 YYEKEE (reference sequence). CDR3 nucleotide sequence: TGTGCCAGCAGCTTGGAAGTGCATGGCTACACCTTC. This gives the protein CASSLEVHGYTF.

This clone was recorded a few times. The chain employs TRBV19 and TRBJ2-1, with 11 bases lining up with TRBD2. The CDR3 runs 20 residues. After removal of 5 bases from V and 5 bases from J, the junction contained 20 bases not matched to a gene. Germline V gene sequence: CDR1 LNHDA, CDR2 SQIVND (reference sequence). Here the CDR3 DNA reads TGTGCCAGTAGTTCGCTTGCACTAGCGGGGGCCAACCCCCTTAACAATGAGCAGTTCTTC. This translates into CASSSLALAGANPLNNEQFF.

This chain links TRBV9 with TRBJ2-2; tentatively, D is TRBD2 (5 bases). V lost 6 bases to trimming and J lost 7 bases, with 19 bases between them. The CDR3 is 15 amino acids. The germline CDR1 and CDR2 sequences are SGDLS and YYNGEE. In nucleotides, the CDR3 is TGTGCCAGCAACGGACTCGATGACGGGTTCGGGGAGCTGTTTTTT. The encoded protein is CASNGLDDGFGELFF.

This rearrangement joins TRBV7-8 to TRBJ2-7; D perhaps matches TRBD1 (6 bases). The CDR3 loop spans 16 amino acids. The V end lost 2 bases, the J end lost 0 bases, and 14 bases lay between the germline ends. CDR1 is SGHVS and CDR2 is FQNEAQ in the germline V gene. In nucleotides, the CDR3 is TGTGCCAGCAGCTTATTAACAGGGAGCCTCTCCTACGAGCAGTACTTC. This encodes CASSLLTGSLSYEQYF.

This clone has a single count. The chain is built from TRBV7-8 and TRBJ2-3, with TRBD1 matching over 8 bases. The CDR3 is 15 amino acids. V was clipped by 4 bases and J by 1 base; unmatched bases: 4. From germline, CDR1 is SGHVS and CDR2 FQNEAQ. CDR3 DNA: TGTGCCAGCAGCTCGGACAGGGTTGGCACAGATACGCAGTATTTT. This translates into CASSSDRVGTDTQYF.

This clone was seen a few times. This chain uses TRBV7-9 with TRBJ2-1, with 7 bases that match TRBD1. This CDR3 spans 14 amino acids. J was trimmed by 5 bases and V by 7 bases; bases with no gene match: 8. Germline values: CDR1 SEHNR, CDR2 FQNEAQ (reference sequence). The CDR3, as DNA: TGTGCCAGCAAGACAACAGGGGCCGACAATGAGCAGTTCTTC. Amino acids: CASKTTGADNEQFF.

This sequence joins TRBV30 and TRBJ1-2; no definite D call. V lost 2 bases, J lost 0 bases, and 10 bases lay in between. Germline V gene sequence: CDR1 GTSNPN, CDR2 SVGIG (reference sequence). CDR3 length: 14 residues. CDR3 sequence (DNA): TGTGCCTGGAGTAGGACGGACGCTAACTATGGCTACACCTTC. Translated, it gives CAWSRTDANYGYTF.

V and J are TRBV21-1 and TRBJ1-6. TRBV21-1 is a pseudogene. The CDR3 consists of 16 residues. The CDR3 DNA follows: TGTGCCAGCAGCAAGATATTTAGCCCCTATAATTCACCCCTCCACTTT. Translated: CASSKIFSPYNSPLHF.

The chain employs TRBV7-9 and TRBJ2-1, with 8 bases lining up with TRBD1. Germline CDR1 SEHNR, CDR2 FQNEAQ (reference sequence). J was trimmed by 6 bases and V by 6 bases; bases with no gene match: 1. The CDR3 extends over 12 amino acids. Here the CDR3 DNA reads TGTGCCAGCAGAGGACAGGGCAATGAGCAGTTCTTC. Translating gives CASRGQGNEQFF.

The genes are TRBV5-1 and TRBJ2-6; tentatively, D is TRBD1 or TRBD2 (6 bases each). V was shortened by 4 bases and J by 2 bases, with 10 bases between the two germline ends. Germline loops: CDR1 SGHRS, CDR2 YFSETQ. The CDR3 extends over 15 amino acids. The CDR3 here is CASSNREAGANVLTF. Here the CDR3 DNA reads TGCGCCAGCAGCAACAGGGAGGCTGGGGCCAACGTCCTGACTTTC.

The rearrangement links TRBV6-5 to TRBJ1-5; D not resolved. This CDR3 is built from 14 residues. Germline V gene sequence: CDR1 MNHEY, CDR2 SVGAGI. Deletions cut 5 bases from V and 2 bases from J, with 10 bases between. The CDR3 here is CASSLLSGNQPQHF. In DNA, the CDR3 is TGTGCCAGCAGTCTCCTCTCGGGCAATCAGCCCCAGCATTTT.

This rearrangement joins TRBV30 to TRBJ2-7; TRBD1 aligns across 8 bases. Trimming cost V 4 bases and J 4 bases; bases outside gene matches: 9. This CDR3 region has 14 residues. In germline, CDR1 is GTSNPN, CDR2 SVGIG (reference sequence). This chain's CDR3 is CAWTGGPGLYEQYF. CDR3 in DNA: TGTGCCTGGACAGGGGGCCCGGGCTTGTACGAGCAGTACTTC. Full variable domain (missing parts from reference TRBV30 and TRBJ2-7): SQTIHQWPATLVQPVGSPLSLECTVEGTSNPNLYWYRQAAGRGLQLLFYSVGIGQISSEVPQNLSASRPQDRQFILSSKKLLLSDSGFYLCAWTGGPGLYEQYFGPGTRLTVT.

The V call is TRBV5-6, the J call TRBJ1-4; D uncertain. The CDR3 totals 14 residues. Trimming cost V 5 bases and J 3 bases, with 11 bases left between them. Germline loops: CDR1 SGHDT, CDR2 YYEEEE. CDR3 coding DNA: TGTGCCAGCAGGCGGCCGGGGTCTAATGAAAAACTGTTTTTT. It encodes CASRRPGSNEKLFF.

V is TRBV5-1 and J is TRBJ2-7, with D perhaps TRBD1 (6 bases). V was clipped by 0 bases and J by 6 bases, with 22 bases between them. The CDR3 is 17 residues long. The germline V gene has CDR1 SGHRS and CDR2 YFSETQ. CDR3: CASSLGPEATRGTEQYF. DNA for the CDR3: TGCGCCAGCAGCTTGGGCCCAGAGGCGACAAGGGGGACCGAGCAGTACTTC.

The chain employs TRBV6-5 and TRBJ2-3, with unresolved D. The V gene's germline CDR1 is MNHEY and CDR2 SVGAGI. The V end was cut by 5 bases, the J end by 0 bases, with 6 bases between. The CDR3 consists of 13 residues. The CDR3 DNA follows: TGTGCCAGCAGTAATCCGAGCACAGATACGCAGTATTTT. It specifies CASSNPSTDTQYF.

This chain links TRBV18 with TRBJ2-2, with 8 positions matching TRBD1. CDR3 length: 15 residues. From germline, CDR1 is KGHSH and CDR2 LQKENI. V was clipped by 5 bases and J by 4 bases; unmatched bases: 6. DNA of the CDR3: TGTGCCAGCTCAGAGGACAGGGTGTTCACCGGGGAGCTGTTTTTT. Protein: CASSEDRVFTGELFF.

This clone was counted a single time. The chain is built from TRBV10-3 and TRBJ1-2; TRBD1 agrees at 7 bases. Germline CDR1 and CDR2: ENHRY and SYGVKD. The CDR3 contains 13 residues. V was pared by 0 bases and J by 5 bases, with 0 bases of the junction left unmatched. The chain's CDR3 is CAISESRGYGYTF. CDR3 bases: TGTGCCATCAGTGAGTCCAGGGGGTATGGCTACACCTTC.

The rearrangement uses TRBV5-1 and TRBJ2-1, with 12 bases lining up with TRBD2. With 0 bases clipped from V and 8 bases from J, the junction kept 15 bases outside the gene matches. The CDR3 is 19 residues long. CDR1 and CDR2 from the germline V gene are SGHRS and YFSETQ. CDR3 region: CASSLGKLAGGMGFDEQFF. The CDR3 region has the DNA TGCGCCAGCAGCTTGGGCAAACTAGCGGGGGGTATGGGCTTCGATGAGCAGTTCTTC.

This chain links TRBV3-1 (or the pseudogene TRBV3-2) with TRBJ2-1; perhaps TRBD2 as D (5 bases). The CDR3 has 14 amino acids. Trimming stripped 3 bases from V and 6 bases from J, with 12 bases between. Germline loops: CDR1 LGHDT, CDR2 YNNKEL (reference sequence). CDR3 region: CASSHGLTVNEQFF. The CDR3 nucleotides read TGTGCCAGCAGCCACGGACTGACGGTCAATGAGCAGTTCTTC.

The chain links TRBV7-8 to TRBJ1-6; D gene unclear. CDR3 size: 16 residues. The ends were cut back, 4 bases at V and 10 bases at J, with 20 bases in the middle. Looked up from germline, CDR1 is SGHVS and CDR2 is FQNEAQ. The CDR3 region is CASSSTAPGYGSPLHF. CDR3 nucleotide sequence: TGTGCCAGCAGCTCAACAGCCCCGGGGTATGGATCACCCCTCCACTTT. The full variable domain, rest sourced from reference TRBV7-8 and TRBJ1-6, is GAGVSQSPRYKVAKRGQDVALRCDPISGHVSLFWYQQALGQGPEFLTYFQNEAQLDKSGLPSDRFFAERPEGSVSTLKIQRTQQEDSAVYLCASSSTAPGYGSPLHFGNGTRLTVT.

This rearrangement joins TRBV19 to TRBJ1-2; D gene ambiguous. Trimming removed 5 bases at V and 6 bases at J, with 16 bases between. The CDR3 contains 14 residues. From germline, CDR1 is LNHDA and CDR2 SQIVND (reference sequence). The CDR3 is CASSQPPGVDGYTF. The DNA for the CDR3 is TGTGCCAGTAGTCAACCCCCCGGAGTCGATGGCTACACCTTC.

The chain combines TRBV7-6 with TRBJ1-4, with D uncertain. Germline V gene lookup returns CDR1 SGHVS and CDR2 FNYEAQ. The length of the CDR3 is 15 residues. Trimming stripped 5 bases from V and 8 bases from J, with 18 bases between. DNA of the CDR3: TGTGCCAGCAGCAAATCCGGGGTAGAGGTGGAAAAACTGTTTTTT. It translates to CASSKSGVEVEKLFF.

The J gene is TRBJ1-2, the V gene TRBV15, with D unclear. The V and J ends lost 5 bases and 3 bases respectively, with 10 bases between them. Germline CDR1 reads LNHNV; CDR2 reads YYDKDF (reference sequence). CDR3 length: 13 residues. In nucleotides, the CDR3 is TGTGCCACCAGCCCCCGCCTGGACTATGGCTACACCTTC. This codes for CATSPRLDYGYTF.

By its share, this clone is medium-sized (0.01 to 0.1%). V is TRBV5-6 and J is TRBJ2-7; unclear D gene. Germline V gives CDR1 SGHDT, CDR2 YYEEEE. Trimming shortened V by 2 bases and J by 2 bases, and 11 bases separated the two germline ends. CDR3 length: 14 amino acids. CDR3 nucleotides: TGTGCCAGCAGCTTTGGTGTGGGAACCTACGAGCAGTACTTC. This codes for CASSFGVGTYEQYF.

The rearrangement joins TRBV4-3 to TRBJ1-3; maybe TRBD1 (5 bases). The germline V gene has CDR1 LGHNA and CDR2 YSLEER. The CDR3 runs to 16 residues. V was shortened by 0 bases and J by 3 bases, with 12 bases between the two germline ends. The CDR3 bases are TGCGCCAGCAGCCAAGATTTTGCAGGGTATGGAAACACCATATATTTT. Encoded protein: CASSQDFAGYGNTIYF.